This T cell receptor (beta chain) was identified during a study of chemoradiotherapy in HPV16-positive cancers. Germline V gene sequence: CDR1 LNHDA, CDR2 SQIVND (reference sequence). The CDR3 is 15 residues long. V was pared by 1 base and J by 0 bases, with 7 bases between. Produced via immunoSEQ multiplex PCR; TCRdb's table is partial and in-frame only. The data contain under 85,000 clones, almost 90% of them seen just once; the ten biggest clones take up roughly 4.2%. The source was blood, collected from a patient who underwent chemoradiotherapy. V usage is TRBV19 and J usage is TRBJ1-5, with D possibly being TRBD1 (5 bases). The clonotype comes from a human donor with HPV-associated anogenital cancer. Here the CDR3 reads CASSIGTSSNQPQHF. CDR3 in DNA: TGTGCCAGTAGTATAGGGACAAGTAGCAATCAGCCCCAGCATTTT. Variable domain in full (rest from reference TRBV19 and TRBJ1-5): DGGITQSPKYLFRKEGQNVTLSCEQNLNHDAMYWYRQDPGQGLRLIYYSQIVNDFQKGDIAEGYSVSREKKESFPLTVTSAQKNPTAFYLCASSIGTSSNQPQHFGDGTRLSIL.